These 18 T cell receptor beta chains were all obtained from the same sample, sequenced in a study of blood T cell repertoires in COVID-19. TCRdb keeps only in-frame clones here, not all; method: immunoSEQ multiplex PCR. This table has tens of thousands of clones, roughly 91% appearing once. Sequencing input: peripheral blood. The source is a man aged 45-60 years with COVID-19, enrolled during active disease.

The CDR3 loop is CASSSSLQGARSNEQYF. In DNA, the CDR3 is TGTGCCAGCAGTTCGTCCCTACAGGGGGCAAGGTCCAACGAGCAGTACTTC. The V and J genes are TRBV28 and TRBJ2-7, with 9 bases identical to TRBD1. CDR3 length: 17 amino acids. After removal of 4 bases from V and 5 bases from J, the junction contained 15 bases not matched to a gene. Germline CDR1 and CDR2: MDHEN and SYDVKM.

The chain couples TRBV15 to TRBJ2-1; 9 nucleotides line up with TRBD2. With 1 base clipped from V and 5 bases from J, the junction kept 6 bases outside the gene matches. Germline assignment: CDR1 LNHNV and CDR2 YYDKDF (reference sequence). This CDR3 region has 16 residues. This CDR3 is CATSRVGLAPDNEQFF. DNA for the CDR3: TGTGCCACCAGCAGAGTGGGACTAGCCCCCGACAATGAGCAGTTCTTC.

J is TRBJ2-7 and V is TRBV11-3; the D call may be TRBD1 or TRBD2 (11 bases each). CDR3 length equals 20 residues. V gave up 5 bases and J gave up 4 bases, with 33 bases separating them. Germline V lookup: CDR1 SGHNT, CDR2 YENEEA. CDR3 loop: CASSPAPGQGGLAEMYEQYF. CDR3 bases: TGTGCCAGCAGCCCCGCCCCGGGACAGGGGGGACTAGCGGAGATGTACGAGCAGTACTTC.

The gene calls are TRBV19 and TRBJ1-1; 7 bases match TRBD1. With 1 base clipped from V and 6 bases from J, the junction kept 11 bases outside the gene matches. This CDR3 has 16 residues. Germline CDR1 is LNHDA and CDR2 is SQIVND (reference sequence). CDR3 in amino acids: CASSIAGSRGEPEAFF. CDR3 bases: TGTGCCAGTAGTATAGCCGGCTCCAGGGGGGAACCTGAAGCTTTCTTT.

V and J are TRBV12-2 and TRBJ2-7; the listed D gene, TRBD1, was not tested against the DNA. TRBV12-2 constitutes a pseudogene. The CDR3 totals 18 residues. The CDR3 spells CASRLKGARVFGTYEQYF. In nucleotides, the CDR3 is TGTGCAAGTCGCTTAAAGGGGGCTCGAGTTTTTGGGACCTACGAGCAGTACTTC.

This chain's CDR3 is CASSPYQGGNEQFF. The CDR3 nucleotides are TGTGCCAGCAGCCCTTACCAGGGTGGGAATGAGCAGTTCTTC. The J gene is TRBJ2-1, the V gene TRBV28; possible D gene TRBD1, 5 bases. The CDR3 length is 14 residues. Germline V gene data show CDR1 as MDHEN and CDR2 as SYDVKM. V was cut by 6 bases and J by 7 bases, with 16 bases left in between.

The chain couples TRBV3-1 (or the pseudogene TRBV3-2) to TRBJ2-1, with TRBD2 matching 7 bases. CDR1 and CDR2 from the germline V gene are LGHDT and YNNKEL (reference sequence). V dropped 8 bases and J dropped 4; count of bases not matched to a gene: 8. The CDR3 is 14 residues long. CDR3 in DNA: TGTGCCAGCTCACTAGAGGGAGGGTACAATGAGCAGTTCTTC. Protein product: CASSLEGGYNEQFF.

The chain employs TRBV24-1 and TRBJ1-5, with TRBD1 matching over 8 bases. V was pared by 2 bases and J by 0 bases, with 2 bases of the junction left unmatched. The germline V gene has CDR1 KGHDR and CDR2 SFDVKD. The length of the CDR3 is 16 residues. CDR3 sequence (DNA): TGTGCCACCAGTGATTCGGACAGGGATAGCAATCAGCCCCAGCATTTT. Amino acids: CATSDSDRDSNQPQHF.

The chain links TRBV7-2 to TRBJ2-1, with 8 bases aligning to TRBD1. The germline V gene encodes CDR1 SGHTA and CDR2 FQGNSA. V was pared by 2 bases and J by 7 bases, with 10 bases of the junction left unmatched. This CDR3 comprises 16 residues. DNA for the CDR3: TGTGCCAGCAGCTTACAGATGGCAGGGGGCAGGAATGAGCAGTTCTTC. It is translated as CASSLQMAGGRNEQFF.

The gene calls are TRBV5-1 and TRBJ1-2; 12 positions match TRBD1. CDR3 length equals 15 residues. Germline V lookup: CDR1 SGHRS, CDR2 YFSETQ. V lost 2 bases, J lost 6 bases, and 5 bases stayed unmatched. The CDR3 is CASSLARDRGHGYTF. In DNA, the CDR3 is TGCGCCAGCAGCTTAGCCCGGGACAGGGGGCATGGCTACACCTTC. Full variable domain (outside the CDR3, taken from reference TRBV5-1 and TRBJ1-2): KAGVTQTPRYLIKTRGQQVTLSCSPISGHRSVSWYQQTPGQGLQFLFEYFSETQRNKGNFPGRFSGRQFSNSRSEMNVSTLELGDSALYLCASSLARDRGHGYTFGSGTRLTVV.

This rearrangement joins TRBV7-9 to TRBJ2-1; 10 bases are shared with TRBD1. Germline V gives CDR1 SEHNR, CDR2 FQNEAQ (reference sequence). The CDR3 extends over 16 amino acids. Trimming took 5 bases from V and 6 from J; bases not matched to a gene: 10. CDR3 sequence reads: CASSRRRTGGPNEQFF. DNA for the CDR3: TGTGCCAGCAGCCGCCGGAGGACAGGGGGTCCCAATGAGCAGTTCTTC.

The CDR3 spells CASLPGTNYGYTF. CDR3 DNA: TGTGCCAGCCTCCCAGGTACTAACTATGGCTACACCTTC. V gene TRBV2 combines with J gene TRBJ1-2; no clear D. Trimming took off 8 bases at V and 0 bases at J, with 10 bases between the two ends. CDR3 length: 13 residues. Germline V CDR1 and CDR2: SNHLY, FYNNEI.

The chain couples TRBV7-8 to TRBJ2-7, with D possibly being TRBD1 (5 bases). The CDR3 is made up of 15 amino acids. Per germline, CDR1 SGHVS and CDR2 FQNEAQ. Trimming took 6 bases from V and 2 from J, leaving 17 bases between them. The CDR3 sequence is CASSPVGQGTYEQYF. The CDR3 bases are TGTGCCAGCAGTCCAGTTGGTCAGGGAACCTACGAGCAGTACTTC.

The chain joins TRBV24-1 to TRBJ2-7, with D maybe TRBD2 (5 bases). The V and J ends lost 4 bases and 0 bases respectively, with 12 bases between them. This CDR3 spans 15 amino acids. CDR1 and CDR2 (germline): KGHDR, SFDVKD. The CDR3, as DNA: TGTGCCACCAGTGAAGGTTTGGGGAGCTCCTACGAGCAGTACTTC. Amino acid sequence: CATSEGLGSSYEQYF.

The chain uses TRBV4-2 and TRBJ1-6; perhaps TRBD1 as D (5 bases). Trimming stripped 0 bases from V and 8 bases from J, with 11 bases between. The CDR3 length is 15 residues. From germline, CDR1 is LGHNA and CDR2 YNFKEQ. In nucleotides, the CDR3 is TGTGCCAGCAGCCAAGATCCAGGGCGAGATTCACCCCTCCACTTT. Its protein is CASSQDPGRDSPLHF.

The chain uses TRBV7-2 and TRBJ2-7; D is uncertain. CDR3 length equals 13 residues. CDR1 SGHTA and CDR2 FQGNSA come from the germline V gene. V was trimmed by 0 bases and J by 3 bases, leaving 6 bases between them. The CDR3 region is CASSLATSYEQYF. In DNA, the CDR3 is TGTGCCAGCAGCTTAGCGACAAGCTACGAGCAGTACTTC.

This chain links TRBV28 with TRBJ2-3; D perhaps matches TRBD2 (6 bases). Trimming took off 2 bases at V and 3 bases at J, with 15 bases between the two ends. The CDR3 covers 16 residues. Per the germline V gene, CDR1 is MDHEN and CDR2 is SYDVKM. The CDR3 is CASSLLREFGTDTQYF. The CDR3 nucleotides read TGTGCCAGCAGTTTACTCCGGGAGTTTGGGACAGATACGCAGTATTTT.

This chain uses TRBV25-1 with TRBJ1-2; a weak D match, TRBD1 (5 bases). Trimming removed 7 bases from V and 6 bases from J, with 18 bases in between. The CDR3 length is 14 residues. The germline gives CDR1 MGHDK, CDR2 SYGVNS. CDR3 DNA: TGTGCCAGCACCGCGGGGACTTTATTGGATGGCTACACCTTC. Amino acids: CASTAGTLLDGYTF.